A single sample gave rise to the 21 T cell receptor beta chains below, sequenced in a study of T cell responses to AZD1222 COVID-19 vaccine. The protocol was immunoSEQ multiplex PCR, while the TCRdb copy is restricted to in-frame clones and leaves out a portion. The sample comprises 130,000 to 150,000 clones, approximately 89% of which are singletons, and around 16% rests with the top ten. The input for sequencing was peripheral blood, taken on day 0 of AZD1222 vaccination. The receptors originated from an adult in good health.

The chain uses TRBV4-2 and TRBJ1-2, with D tentatively TRBD1 (5 bases). Trimming shortened V by 2 bases and J by 5 bases, and 24 bases separated the two germline ends. The germline V gene has CDR1 LGHNA and CDR2 YNFKEQ. This CDR3 is 18 amino acids long. CDR3 DNA sequence: TGTGCCAGCAGCCAAATCGTTTCAGGAGACGGGGGGAATTATGGCTACACCTTC. It encodes CASSQIVSGDGGNYGYTF.

The gene calls are TRBV5-1 and TRBJ2-3; D call uncertain. Germline CDR1 and CDR2: SGHRS and YFSETQ. The CDR3 covers 16 residues. The ends were cut back, 0 bases at V and 0 bases at J, with 11 bases in the middle. CDR3 amino acids: CASSLGRQPSTDTQYF. The CDR3 nucleotides are TGCGCCAGCAGCTTGGGTAGGCAGCCAAGCACAGATACGCAGTATTTT.

The chain employs TRBV7-2 and TRBJ1-5; D possibly corresponds to TRBD1 (5 bases). The CDR3 loop spans 14 amino acids. Trimming took 4 bases from V and 6 from J, leaving 13 bases between them. Germline lookup yields CDR1 SGHTA and CDR2 FQGNSA. CDR3 DNA sequence: TGTGCCAGCAGCTCCACCGACAGAGGTCAGCCCCAGCATTTT. It translates to CASSSTDRGQPQHF.

This chain's CDR3 is CASSPRAGAYEQYF. Here the CDR3 DNA reads TGTGCCAGCAGCCCACGAGCGGGGGCCTACGAGCAGTACTTC. The chain uses TRBV7-8 and TRBJ2-7, with 8 positions matching TRBD2. V dropped 5 bases and J dropped 2; count of bases not matched to a gene: 5. Germline CDR1 SGHVS, CDR2 FQNEAQ. There are 14 residues in the CDR3.

Comment on this clone: Different DNA sequences within this sample yield the same CDR3. V and J are TRBV19 and TRBJ2-1; D remains unclear. Germline loops: CDR1 LNHDA, CDR2 SQIVND (reference sequence). Trimming stripped 4 bases from V and 4 bases from J, with 14 bases between. This CDR3 is built from 15 residues. This chain's CDR3 is CASSNPGLTYNEQFF. The CDR3 nucleotides are TGTGCCAGTAGTAATCCCGGGCTAACTTACAATGAGCAGTTCTTC.

J is TRBJ2-1 and V is TRBV5-1, with D possibly being TRBD1 or TRBD2 (5 bases each). The V end was cut by 3 bases, the J end by 6 bases, with 13 bases between. CDR3 length: 14 residues. From germline, CDR1 is SGHRS and CDR2 YFSETQ. The CDR3 DNA follows: TGCGCCAGCAGCTCAACTAGGGGCTTCAATGAGCAGTTCTTC. Protein: CASSSTRGFNEQFF.

This chain links TRBV5-4 with TRBJ1-2; 9 bases line up with TRBD1. V lost 5 bases to trimming and J lost 4 bases; unmatched junction nucleotides: 6. Germline V CDR1 and CDR2: SGHNT, YYREEE (reference sequence). The CDR3 is 14 residues long. CDR3 DNA sequence: TGTGCCAGCAGACGACAGGGGGGAACCTATGGCTACACCTTC. This sequence encodes CASRRQGGTYGYTF.

V usage is TRBV19 and J usage is TRBJ2-7; tentative D call: TRBD2 (6 bases). Per germline, CDR1 LNHDA and CDR2 SQIVND (reference sequence). This CDR3 spans 14 amino acids. Trimming took 6 bases from V and 4 from J, leaving 16 bases between them. CDR3 sequence reads: CASRFGQGLYEQYF. Here the CDR3 DNA reads TGTGCCAGTAGATTCGGGCAGGGACTTTACGAGCAGTACTTC.

The chain links TRBV5-1 to TRBJ1-5; tentative D call: TRBD1 (5 bases). V lost 7 bases to trimming and J lost 0 bases, with 11 bases between them. CDR3 length equals 14 residues. CDR1 is SGHRS, CDR2 YFSETQ, per germline. CDR3 residues: CASSMGGSNQPQHF. Here the CDR3 DNA reads TGCGCCAGCTCCATGGGGGGTAGCAATCAGCCCCAGCATTTT.

The chain uses TRBV6-5 and TRBJ2-7; 10 nucleotides match TRBD1. Per germline, CDR1 MNHEY and CDR2 SVGAGI. Trimming took 5 bases from V and 3 from J; bases not matched to a gene: 4. CDR3 length: 14 amino acids. The CDR3 DNA is TGTGCCAGCAGTCGCGGGACAGGGGACTACGAGCAGTACTTC. Residues: CASSRGTGDYEQYF.

The chain couples TRBV18 to TRBJ1-6; TRBD1 is a possible D gene (6 bases). CDR1 and CDR2 (germline): KGHSH, LQKENI. The CDR3 contains 14 residues. V was clipped by 3 bases and J by 7 bases, with 10 bases between them. CDR3 loop: CASSPGQGNSPLHF. The DNA of the CDR3 is TGTGCCAGCTCACCGGGCCAGGGGAATTCACCCCTCCACTTT.

The chain uses TRBV28 and TRBJ1-2; D may be TRBD1 (6 bases). CDR1 and CDR2 (germline): MDHEN, SYDVKM. Trimming left V 7 bases short and J 0 bases short, with 12 bases between. The CDR3 totals 14 residues. CDR3 sequence reads: CASTRGGANYGYTF. The CDR3 region has the DNA TGTGCCAGCACCCGAGGGGGGGCTAACTATGGCTACACCTTC.

V gene TRBV2 combines with J gene TRBJ2-2; D tentatively reads TRBD1 or TRBD2 (6 bases each). The CDR3 spans 15 residues. The V gene lost 5 bases and the J gene lost 11 bases, with 21 bases spanning the gap. CDR1 is SNHLY and CDR2 is FYNNEI in the germline V gene. The CDR3 nucleotides read TGTGCCAGCAGTCGACAGGTACCGGGGCGGGGAGAGCTGTTTTTT. Its translation: CASSRQVPGRGELFF.

This clone was seen a few times. J is TRBJ2-3 and V is TRBV4-1; D gene ambiguous. The ends were cut back, 1 base at V and 0 bases at J, with 11 bases in the middle. Germline loops: CDR1 MGHRA, CDR2 YSYEKL. The CDR3 runs 16 residues. The DNA of the CDR3 is TGCGCCAGCAGCCAAGTCGATTTAGTTAGCACAGATACGCAGTATTTT. It translates to CASSQVDLVSTDTQYF.

To note about this clone: The same CDR3 arises from other DNA sequences in this sample as well. The chain carries TRBV3-1 (or the pseudogene TRBV3-2) and TRBJ1-1; TRBD1 matches 11 bases. Germline CDR1 is LGHDT and CDR2 is YNNKEL (reference sequence). The J segment lost 5 bases and the V segment lost 4 bases, leaving 3 bases of the junction unmatched. The CDR3 is 14 amino acids. The CDR3 loop reads CASSPGQGETEAFF. The CDR3 DNA sequence: TGTGCCAGCAGCCCGGGACAGGGGGAGACTGAAGCTTTCTTT.

The chain couples TRBV10-3 to TRBJ1-5, with a possible D match to TRBD1 (5 bases). CDR3 length equals 12 residues. Germline V gene sequence: CDR1 ENHRY, CDR2 SYGVKD. The V and J ends lost 6 bases and 9 bases respectively, with 12 bases between them. The chain's CDR3 is CAISQAQGPQHF. The CDR3 DNA reads as TGTGCCATCAGCCAGGCCCAGGGGCCCCAGCATTTT.

This clone is a singleton in its sample. This chain uses TRBV6-5 with TRBJ1-5, with TRBD1 identical over 7 bases. CDR1 and CDR2 from the germline V gene are MNHEY and SVGAGI. This CDR3 contains 13 residues. The V and J ends lost 6 bases and 7 bases, in that order; junction bases with no gene match: 6. In DNA, the CDR3 is TGTGCCAGCAGCCTCAGGGGGAGGCAGCCCCAGCATTTT. Residues: CASSLRGRQPQHF.

The CDR3 nucleotides are TGTGCCAGCACCACCACAGGGGTCCATCAGCCCCAGCATTTT. This translates into CASTTTGVHQPQHF. This chain uses TRBV11-2 with TRBJ1-5; 7 positions agree with TRBD1. The germline V gene has CDR1 SGHAT and CDR2 FQNNGV. The CDR3 spans 14 residues. The J segment lost 5 bases and the V segment lost 7 bases, leaving 8 bases of the junction unmatched.

CDR3 bases: TGTGCCAGCAGCTTAGTCTGGGGAGGGAACGAAAAACTGTTTTTT. Amino acids: CASSLVWGGNEKLFF. The V gene is TRBV7-2, the J gene TRBJ1-4; D not certain. The CDR3 spans 15 residues. The germline V gene has CDR1 SGHTA and CDR2 FQGNSA. Trimming stripped 1 base from V and 8 bases from J, with 14 bases between.

The rearrangement links TRBV20-1 to TRBJ1-2; D remains ambiguous. The CDR3 length is 11 residues. Germline V gene data show CDR1 as DFQATT and CDR2 as SNEGSKA (reference sequence). In DNA form, the CDR3 reads TGCAGCCTTGGACGGTCCTATGGCTACACCTTC. Translation: CSLGRSYGYTF.

V gene TRBV7-9 combines with J gene TRBJ1-6, with D possibly being TRBD1 (6 bases). The CDR3 has 16 residues. The V and J ends lost 5 bases and 0 bases respectively, with 11 bases between them. Germline CDR1 and CDR2: SEHNR and FQNEAQ (reference sequence). The CDR3 DNA sequence: TGTGCCAGCAGCCCAGTGGACAGCTCCTATAATTCACCCCTCCACTTT. Translating it yields CASSPVDSSYNSPLHF.